This T cell receptor beta chain was captured by sequencing in a study of T cell clusters in autoimmune cytopenias. In the study overall: A median of roughly 53,000 TRB reads per sample yielded a median around 2,500 distinct clonotypes.

Germline values: CDR1 LNHNV, CDR2 YYDKDF (reference sequence). This CDR3 spans 15 amino acids. Multiplex touch-down PCR amplified TRB using TRB-A and TRB-B pools in one tube. TCRdb reanalyzed the multiplex PCR reads, giving one entry per CDR3 protein sequence and no DNA. The sample has approximately 3,000 distinct CDR3 sequences. TRB amplification used roughly 250 ng of peripheral blood genomic DNA. This clonotype is classed as medium-sized (0.01 to 0.1%) by frequency. Its matching antigen is unknown. Study-wide findings and caveats: Primary autoimmune cytopenia patients appeared to lack physiological T cell clusters present in healthy donors. Comparing secondary cytopenia with chronic lymphocytic leukemia showed no cluster-lack signature, apparently masked by lymphoma repertoire.

The source is a human donor with an autoimmune cytopenia or autoimmune hepatitis (not recorded which). The material sequenced was peripheral blood. The V gene is TRBV15, the J gene TRBJ2-3; lacking DNA, the TRBD2 call made by TCRdb goes unchecked. The CDR3 protein is CATSNPAGATDTQYF.